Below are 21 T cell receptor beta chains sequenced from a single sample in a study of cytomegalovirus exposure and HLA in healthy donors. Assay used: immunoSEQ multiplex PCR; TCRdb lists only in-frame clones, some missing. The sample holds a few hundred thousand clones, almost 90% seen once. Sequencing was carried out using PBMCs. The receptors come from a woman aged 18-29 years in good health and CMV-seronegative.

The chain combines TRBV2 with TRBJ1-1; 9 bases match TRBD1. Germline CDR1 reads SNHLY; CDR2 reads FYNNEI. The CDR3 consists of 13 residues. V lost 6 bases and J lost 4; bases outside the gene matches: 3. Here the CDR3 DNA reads TGTGCCAGCAGAGACAGGGGGGTCACTGAAGCTTTCTTT. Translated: CASRDRGVTEAFF. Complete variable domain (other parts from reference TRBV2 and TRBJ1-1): EPEVTQTPSHQVTQMGQEVILRCVPISNHLYFYWYRQILGQKVEFLVSFYNNEISEKSEIFDDQFSVERPDGSNFTLKIRSTKLEDSAMYFCASRDRGVTEAFFGQGTRLTVV.

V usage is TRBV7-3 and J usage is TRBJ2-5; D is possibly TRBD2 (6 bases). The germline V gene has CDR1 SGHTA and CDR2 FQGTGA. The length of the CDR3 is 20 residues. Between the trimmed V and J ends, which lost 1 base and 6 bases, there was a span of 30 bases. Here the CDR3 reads CASSLIVLSGQKVEIKTQYF. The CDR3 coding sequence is TGTGCCAGCAGCTTAATCGTGTTGAGCGGGCAGAAGGTAGAGATAAAGACCCAGTACTTC.

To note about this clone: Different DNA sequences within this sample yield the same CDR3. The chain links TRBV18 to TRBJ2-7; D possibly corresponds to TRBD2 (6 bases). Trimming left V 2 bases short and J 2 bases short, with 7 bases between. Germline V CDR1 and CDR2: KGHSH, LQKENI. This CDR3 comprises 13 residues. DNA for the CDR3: TGTGCCAGCTCACCAACGGGGGCCTACGAGCAGTACTTC. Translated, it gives CASSPTGAYEQYF.

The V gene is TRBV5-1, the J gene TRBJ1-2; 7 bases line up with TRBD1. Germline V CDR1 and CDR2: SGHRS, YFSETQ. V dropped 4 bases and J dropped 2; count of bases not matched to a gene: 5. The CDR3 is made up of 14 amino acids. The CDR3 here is CASSPGTENYGYTF. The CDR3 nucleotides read TGCGCCAGCAGCCCCGGGACAGAAAACTATGGCTACACCTTC.

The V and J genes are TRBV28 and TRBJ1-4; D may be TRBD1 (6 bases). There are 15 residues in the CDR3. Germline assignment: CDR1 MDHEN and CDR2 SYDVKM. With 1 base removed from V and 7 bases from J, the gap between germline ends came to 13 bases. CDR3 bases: TGTGCCAGCAGTTTATTGGGGGGGGCTGGTGAAAAACTGTTTTTT. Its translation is CASSLLGGAGEKLFF.

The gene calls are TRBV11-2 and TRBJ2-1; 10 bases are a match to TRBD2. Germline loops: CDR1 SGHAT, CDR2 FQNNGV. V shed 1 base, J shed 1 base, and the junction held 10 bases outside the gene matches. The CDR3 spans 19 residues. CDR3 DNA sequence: TGTGCCAGCAGCTTAGGGTTTAGCGGGGGGTCCAGTTCCTACAATGAGCAGTTCTTC. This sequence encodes CASSLGFSGGSSSYNEQFF.

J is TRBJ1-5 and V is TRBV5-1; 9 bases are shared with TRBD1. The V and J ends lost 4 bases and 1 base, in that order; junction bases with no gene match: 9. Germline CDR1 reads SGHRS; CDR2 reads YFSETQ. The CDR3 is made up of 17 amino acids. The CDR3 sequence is CASSKTPGTGSNQPQHF. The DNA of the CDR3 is TGCGCCAGCAGCAAAACTCCCGGGACAGGGAGCAATCAGCCCCAGCATTTT. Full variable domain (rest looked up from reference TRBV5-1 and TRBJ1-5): KAGVTQTPRYLIKTRGQQVTLSCSPISGHRSVSWYQQTPGQGLQFLFEYFSETQRNKGNFPGRFSGRQFSNSRSEMNVSTLELGDSALYLCASSKTPGTGSNQPQHFGDGTRLSIL.

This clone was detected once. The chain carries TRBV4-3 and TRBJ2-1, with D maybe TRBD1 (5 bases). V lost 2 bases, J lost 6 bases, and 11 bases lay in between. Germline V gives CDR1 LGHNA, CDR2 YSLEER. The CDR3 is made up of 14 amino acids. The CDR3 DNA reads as TGCGCCAGCAGCCAATCGGTGGGGCTCAATGAGCAGTTCTTC. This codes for CASSQSVGLNEQFF.

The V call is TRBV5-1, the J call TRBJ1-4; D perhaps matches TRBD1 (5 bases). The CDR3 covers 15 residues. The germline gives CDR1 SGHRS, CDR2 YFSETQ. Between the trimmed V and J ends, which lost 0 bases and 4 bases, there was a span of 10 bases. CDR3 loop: CASSLEGAGNEKLFF. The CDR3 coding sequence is TGCGCCAGCAGCTTGGAAGGGGCCGGTAATGAAAAACTGTTTTTT.

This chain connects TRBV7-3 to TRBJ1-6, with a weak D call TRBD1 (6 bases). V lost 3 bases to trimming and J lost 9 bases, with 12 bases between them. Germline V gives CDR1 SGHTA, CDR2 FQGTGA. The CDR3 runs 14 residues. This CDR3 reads CASSLEGGRSPLHF. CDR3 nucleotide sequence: TGTGCCAGCAGCTTGGAGGGGGGGCGTTCACCCCTCCACTTT.

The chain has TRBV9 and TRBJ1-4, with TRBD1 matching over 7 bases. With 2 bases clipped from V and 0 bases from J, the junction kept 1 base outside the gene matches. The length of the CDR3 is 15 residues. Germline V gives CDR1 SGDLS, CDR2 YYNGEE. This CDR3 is CASSVDRATNEKLFF. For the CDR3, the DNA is TGTGCCAGCAGCGTCGACAGGGCAACTAATGAAAAACTGTTTTTT.

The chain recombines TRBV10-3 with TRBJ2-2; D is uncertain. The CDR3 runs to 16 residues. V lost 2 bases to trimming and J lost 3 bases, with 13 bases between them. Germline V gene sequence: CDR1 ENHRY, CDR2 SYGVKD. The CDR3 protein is CAISEMRRTDTGELFF. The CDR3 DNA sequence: TGTGCCATCAGTGAGATGAGGCGTACGGACACCGGGGAGCTGTTTTTT.

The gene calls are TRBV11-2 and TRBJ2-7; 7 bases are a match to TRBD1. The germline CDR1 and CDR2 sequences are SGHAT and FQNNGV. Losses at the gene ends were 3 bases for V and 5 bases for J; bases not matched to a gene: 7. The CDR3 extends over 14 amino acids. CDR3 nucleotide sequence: TGTGCCAGCAGCTTCTTGACAGGGAGAAACGAGCAGTACTTC. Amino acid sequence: CASSFLTGRNEQYF.

The CDR3 nucleotides are TGTGCCAGCAGCCAAGTTCTAGCGGTGGGCGCAGATACGCAGTATTTT. Translated, it gives CASSQVLAVGADTQYF. The V gene is TRBV4-2, the J gene TRBJ2-3; 7 bases fit TRBD2. The CDR3 consists of 16 residues. After removal of 1 base from V and 4 bases from J, the junction contained 8 bases not matched to a gene. Germline V gene data show CDR1 as LGHNA and CDR2 as YNFKEQ.

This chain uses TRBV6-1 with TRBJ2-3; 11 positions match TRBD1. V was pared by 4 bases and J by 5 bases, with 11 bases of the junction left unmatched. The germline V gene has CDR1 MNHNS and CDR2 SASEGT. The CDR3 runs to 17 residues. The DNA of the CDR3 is TGTGCCAGCAGTGTGGGACAGGGGGGTTCTGTGGGAGATACGCAGTATTTT. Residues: CASSVGQGGSVGDTQYF.

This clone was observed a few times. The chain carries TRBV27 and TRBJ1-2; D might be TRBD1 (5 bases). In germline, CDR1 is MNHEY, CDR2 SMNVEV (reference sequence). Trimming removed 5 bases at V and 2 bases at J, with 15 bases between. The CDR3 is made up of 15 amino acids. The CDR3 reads CASSAQGLGNYGYTF. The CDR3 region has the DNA TGTGCCAGCAGTGCGCAGGGTTTGGGAAACTATGGCTACACCTTC.

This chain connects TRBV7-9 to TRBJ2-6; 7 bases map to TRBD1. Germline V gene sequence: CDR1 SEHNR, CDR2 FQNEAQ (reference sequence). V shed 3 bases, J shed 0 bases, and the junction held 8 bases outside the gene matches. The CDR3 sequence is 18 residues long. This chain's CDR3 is CASSFTGDLISGANVLTF. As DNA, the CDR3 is TGTGCCAGCAGCTTCACAGGGGATTTAATCTCTGGGGCCAACGTCCTGACTTTC. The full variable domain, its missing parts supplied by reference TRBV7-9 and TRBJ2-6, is DTGVSQNPRHKITKRGQNVTFRCDPISEHNRLYWYRQTLGQGPEFLTYFQNEAQLEKSRLLSDRFSAERPKGSFSTLEIQRTEQGDSAMYLCASSFTGDLISGANVLTFGAGSRLTVL.

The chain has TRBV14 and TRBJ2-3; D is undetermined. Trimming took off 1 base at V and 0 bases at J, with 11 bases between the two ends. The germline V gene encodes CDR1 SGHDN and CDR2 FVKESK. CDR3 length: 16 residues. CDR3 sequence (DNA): TGTGCCAGCAGCCAAGCGAAGCGTACTAGCACAGATACGCAGTATTTT. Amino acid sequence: CASSQAKRTSTDTQYF.

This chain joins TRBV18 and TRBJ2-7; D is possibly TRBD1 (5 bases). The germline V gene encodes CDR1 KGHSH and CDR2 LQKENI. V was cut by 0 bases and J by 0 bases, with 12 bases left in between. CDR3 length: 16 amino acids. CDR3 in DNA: TGTGCCAGCTCACCACCGAATCCAGGGAACTCCTACGAGCAGTACTTC. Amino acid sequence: CASSPPNPGNSYEQYF.

The CDR3 sequence is CASTSTGADTQYF. The CDR3 nucleotides are TGTGCCAGCACCTCGACAGGGGCAGATACGCAGTATTTT. This rearrangement joins TRBV6-6 to TRBJ2-3; 8 positions match TRBD1. The CDR3 is 13 residues long. Germline CDR1 reads MNHNY; CDR2 reads SVGAGI (reference sequence). The J segment lost 4 bases and the V segment lost 7 bases, leaving 4 bases of the junction unmatched.

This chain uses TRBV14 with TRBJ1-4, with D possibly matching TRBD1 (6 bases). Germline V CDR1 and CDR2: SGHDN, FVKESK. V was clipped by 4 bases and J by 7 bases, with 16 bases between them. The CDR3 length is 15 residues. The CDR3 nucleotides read TGTGCCAGCAGCCTTATGACAGGCCCCCGTGAAAAACTGTTTTTT. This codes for CASSLMTGPREKLFF.